One sample yielded the 18 T cell receptor beta chains listed below, sequenced in a study of blood T cell repertoires in COVID-19. Generated by immunoSEQ multiplex PCR, the TCRdb table keeps only in-frame clones and is missing some. The table includes some 240,000 clones, 65% to 90% detected once. The sample taken for sequencing was peripheral blood. These receptors came from a woman between 40 and 55 years old who had recovered from COVID-19.

The V gene is TRBV10-3, the J gene TRBJ1-1, with D perhaps matching TRBD1 (5 bases). Germline lookup yields CDR1 ENHRY and CDR2 SYGVKD. The CDR3 is 15 amino acids. V lost 3 bases and J lost 3, with 14 bases in between. CDR3 bases: TGTGCCATCAGTGAATATCAGGGTGTGGACACTGAAGCTTTCTTT. Amino acids: CAISEYQGVDTEAFF.

This clone was seen a handful of times. This chain uses TRBV7-9 with TRBJ1-5; 9 nucleotides align to TRBD1. The germline CDR1 and CDR2 sequences are SEHNR and FQNEAQ (reference sequence). CDR3 length equals 15 residues. J was trimmed by 7 bases and V by 5 bases; bases with no gene match: 9. CDR3 sequence: CASSGKTGGGQPQHF. The DNA of the CDR3 is TGTGCCAGCAGCGGTAAGACAGGGGGAGGACAGCCCCAGCATTTT.

The chain joins TRBV16 to TRBJ2-3, with 10 positions matching TRBD1. This CDR3 region has 15 residues. With 4 bases clipped from V and 5 bases from J, the junction kept 6 bases outside the gene matches. CDR1 is KGHSY, CDR2 FQNENV, per germline. This CDR3 is CASSPAGQGIDTQYF. As DNA, the CDR3 is TGTGCCAGCAGCCCAGCGGGACAGGGGATAGATACGCAGTATTTT.

The chain couples TRBV6-5 to TRBJ1-2; maybe TRBD1 (5 bases). The CDR3 is made up of 12 amino acids. The germline V gene encodes CDR1 MNHEY and CDR2 SVGAGI. Trimming removed 8 bases at V and 6 bases at J, with 13 bases between. CDR3 nucleotide sequence: TGTGCCAGCTGGGCAGGGTGGAATGGCTACACCTTC. It specifies CASWAGWNGYTF.

This sequence joins TRBV7-2 and TRBJ1-1; TRBD1 is a possible D gene (6 bases). Per the germline V gene, CDR1 is SGHTA and CDR2 is FQGNSA. The CDR3 length is 14 residues. V lost 5 bases to trimming and J lost 5 bases, with 15 bases between them. CDR3 loop: CASSLSGDVTEAFF. CDR3 sequence (DNA): TGTGCCAGCAGCCTCTCAGGGGATGTGACTGAAGCTTTCTTT. The full variable domain, its missing parts supplied by reference TRBV7-2 and TRBJ1-1, is GAGVSQSPSNKVTEKGKDVELRCDPISGHTALYWYRQSLGQGLEFLIYFQGNSAPDKSGLPSDRFSAERTGGSVSTLTIQRTQQEDSAVYLCASSLSGDVTEAFFGQGTRLTVV.

The chain employs TRBV5-1 and TRBJ2-4, with D possibly matching TRBD2 (5 bases). V was clipped by 4 bases and J by 5 bases, with 10 bases between them. The CDR3 contains 13 residues. The germline V gene encodes CDR1 SGHRS and CDR2 YFSETQ. The CDR3 bases are TGCGCCAGCAGCCCCGGGGATGAAAACATTCAGTACTTC. It encodes CASSPGDENIQYF.

The chain joins TRBV10-3 to TRBJ2-1, with TRBD1 matching 9 bases. With 10 bases clipped from V and 0 bases from J, the junction kept 4 bases outside the gene matches. Germline CDR1 and CDR2: ENHRY and SYGVKD. The CDR3 is 14 residues long. The CDR3 DNA sequence: TGTGCCAGCGGACAGGGGAGCTCCTACAATGAGCAGTTCTTC. Protein sequence: CASGQGSSYNEQFF.

In this sample, this clone turned up a few times. This chain connects TRBV5-6 to TRBJ2-7, with 7 bases lining up with TRBD2. The CDR3 sequence is 13 residues long. Unmatched junction bases numbered 10, after V lost 6 bases and J lost 7 bases. Germline V gene sequence: CDR1 SGHDT, CDR2 YYEEEE. The DNA of the CDR3 is TGTGCCAGCAACAGTTGGGGGGGTAGAGAGCAGTACTTC. Its protein is CASNSWGGREQYF.

The chain has TRBV19 and TRBJ2-2, with a tentative D call TRBD1 (5 bases). V was cut by 3 bases and J by 6 bases, with 5 bases left in between. This CDR3 region has 12 residues. Germline V gene lookup returns CDR1 LNHDA and CDR2 SQIVND (reference sequence). CDR3 sequence: CASSMGPGELFF. The CDR3 DNA reads as TGTGCCAGTAGTATGGGGCCCGGGGAGCTGTTTTTT.

This chain links TRBV19 with TRBJ2-7, with no clear D. V dropped 3 bases and J dropped 3 bases, with 12 bases sitting between them. The CDR3 extends over 14 amino acids. CDR1 LNHDA and CDR2 SQIVND come from the germline V gene (reference sequence). As DNA, the CDR3 is TGTGCCAGTAGTATCCTCGCTTCCGGCTACGAGCAGTACTTC. Protein product: CASSILASGYEQYF.

The chain joins TRBV30 to TRBJ1-2, with D hard to call. The germline V gene encodes CDR1 GTSNPN and CDR2 SVGIG (reference sequence). The ends were cut back, 0 bases at V and 4 bases at J, with 15 bases in the middle. The CDR3 has 15 residues. CDR3 sequence reads: CAWSVTSHLGYGYTF. In DNA, the CDR3 is TGTGCCTGGAGTGTAACCTCCCATCTAGGCTATGGCTACACCTTC.

V is TRBV3-1 (or the pseudogene TRBV3-2) and J is TRBJ1-4; a weak D match, TRBD1 (6 bases). The germline CDR1 and CDR2 sequences are LGHDT and YNNKEL (reference sequence). CDR3 size: 16 residues. Trimming shortened V by 2 bases and J by 7 bases, and 17 bases separated the two germline ends. Written as DNA, the CDR3 is TGTGCCAGCAGCCAACTACAGGGCAGGGGTAGTGAAAAACTGTTTTTT. Its translation is CASSQLQGRGSEKLFF.

The rearrangement uses TRBV24-1 and TRBJ1-2; tentative D call: TRBD1 (6 bases). The V gene lost 9 bases and the J gene lost 8 bases, with 15 bases spanning the gap. From germline, CDR1 is KGHDR and CDR2 SFDVKD. This CDR3 contains 12 residues. In DNA form, the CDR3 reads TGTGCCACCTCTGACAGGCAGGGGGGCTACACCTTC. Encoded protein: CATSDRQGGYTF.

This clone was recorded a few times. The rearrangement joins TRBV19 to TRBJ2-5; a weak D match, TRBD1 (5 bases). This CDR3 spans 13 amino acids. The germline V and J ends were trimmed by 8 bases and 7 bases, with 17 bases remaining between them. The germline CDR1 and CDR2 sequences are LNHDA and SQIVND (reference sequence). The CDR3: CASGTGLRGTQYF. The CDR3 DNA reads as TGTGCCAGTGGAACAGGATTGCGCGGGACCCAGTACTTC.

The chain combines TRBV6-1 with TRBJ2-7, with 8 bases aligning to TRBD1. Unmatched junction bases numbered 9, after V lost 2 bases and J lost 6 bases. The CDR3 sequence is 15 residues long. Germline V lookup: CDR1 MNHNS, CDR2 SASEGT. The CDR3 loop is CASSELWTGSSEQYF. The CDR3 DNA sequence: TGTGCCAGCAGTGAACTCTGGACAGGGTCATCCGAGCAGTACTTC.

This chain uses TRBV3-1 (or the pseudogene TRBV3-2) with TRBJ1-2; 8 bases map to TRBD1. The V segment lost 4 bases and the J segment 7 bases; nucleotides outside the gene matches: 2. The length of the CDR3 is 12 residues. Per the germline V gene, CDR1 is LGHDT and CDR2 is YNNKEL (reference sequence). CDR3 region: CASSRDRGGYTF. In nucleotides, the CDR3 is TGTGCCAGCAGCCGAGACAGGGGTGGCTACACCTTC.

The genes are TRBV7-9 and TRBJ2-2; maybe TRBD2 (5 bases). V was pared by 2 bases and J by 4 bases, with 14 bases between. This CDR3 comprises 16 residues. CDR1 and CDR2 (germline): SEHNR, FQNEAQ (reference sequence). CDR3: CASSLSPGVGTGELFF. CDR3 nucleotide sequence: TGTGCCAGCAGCTTAAGCCCCGGGGTAGGCACCGGGGAGCTGTTTTTT. The complete variable domain, with remaining parts taken from reference TRBV7-9 and TRBJ2-2, reads DTGVSQNPRHKITKRGQNVTFRCDPISEHNRLYWYRQTLGQGPEFLTYFQNEAQLEKSRLLSDRFSAERPKGSFSTLEIQRTEQGDSAMYLCASSLSPGVGTGELFFGEGSRLTVL.

A few counts support this clone. This rearrangement joins TRBV18 to TRBJ1-4; 7 nucleotides line up with TRBD1. Trimming removed 2 bases from V and 12 bases from J; junction bases left unmatched: 0. Germline V CDR1 and CDR2: KGHSH, LQKENI. The CDR3 loop spans 11 amino acids. CDR3 coding DNA: TGTGCCAGCTCACCAGGGACAGAACTGTTTTTT. Its translation is CASSPGTELFF.